Listed below are T cell receptor beta chains from one sample, sequenced in a study of CD8+CD57+ T cells in acquired aplastic anemia. One entry per CDR3 protein, called by TCRdb with MiXCR from the reads. The repertoire holds about 210,000 distinct CDR3 sequences, 61% seen once, with about 29% in the top ten. Sequenced material: sorted CD4+, CD8+, or CD8+CD57+ T cells (not recorded which) from PBMCs. The receptors derive from a human donor in good health. CDR3s include the opening cysteine and the closing phenylalanine or tryptophan. D genes are given only for firm matches. Clone size, where shown, is once, few, many, or a class for clones that have expanded.

j_gene	v_gene	abundance	d_gene	CDR3aa	CDR3nt
TRBJ2-1	TRBV5-1	-	TRBD2	CASSFSGGLLNEQFF	TGCGCCAGCAGCTTTAGCGGGGGGCTTCTCAATGAGCAGTTCTTC
TRBJ1-5	TRBV10-3	-	-	CAISESWGSGNQPQHF	TGTGCCATCAGTGAGTCTTGGGGGTCAGGGAATCAGCCCCAGCATTTT
TRBJ1-1	TRBV2	-	-	CASSEVDSDNTEAFF	TGTGCCAGCAGTGAGGTGGACTCGGACAACACTGAAGCTTTCTTT
TRBJ2-7	TRBV5-1	-	-	CASSQTGEDDQYF	TGCGCCAGCAGTCAGACTGGGGAAGACGATCAGTACTTC
TRBJ2-3	TRBV19	-	-	CASSMDRGTDTQYF	TGTGCCAGTAGTATGGATCGGGGCACAGATACGCAGTATTTT
TRBJ2-7	TRBV10-2	few	TRBD2	CASSGTSGAYEQYF	TGCGCCAGCAGCGGGACTAGCGGTGCCTACGAGCAGTACTTC
TRBJ2-1	TRBV10-1	many	-	CASSYGTPGEQFF	TGCGCCAGCAGTTACGGGACCCCCGGTGAGCAGTTCTTC
TRBJ2-3	TRBV7-9	many	-	CASSLAAKDTQYF	TGTGCCAGCAGCTTAGCTGCGAAGGATACGCAGTATTTT
TRBJ2-7	TRBV9	-	-	CASSVAVGAYEQYF	TGTGCCAGCAGCGTAGCTGTGGGGGCCTACGAGCAGTACTTC
TRBJ2-5	TRBV12-3/TRBV12-4	-	-	CASRAATGIQETQYF	TGTGCCAGCAGGGCCGCCACAGGTATCCAAGAGACCCAGTACTTC
TRBJ1-1	TRBV10-3	-	-	CATISGAGVNTEAFF	TGTGCCACCATCTCAGGGGCAGGGGTGAACACTGAAGCTTTCTTT
TRBJ1-1	TRBV18	many	-	CASSPGHDTEAFF	TGTGCCAGCTCACCAGGCCACGACACTGAAGCTTTCTTT
TRBJ2-1	TRBV7-3	-	TRBD2	CASSPAGAGGPRNEQFF	TGTGCCAGCAGCCCCGCGGGAGCGGGGGGGCCGAGGAATGAGCAGTTCTTC
TRBJ1-5	TRBV2	-	TRBD1	CANSVWDRGQPLHF	TGTGCCAACAGTGTGTGGGACAGGGGTCAGCCCCTGCATTTT
TRBJ2-7	TRBV5-1	-	-	CASSLAQVYYEQYF	TGCGCCAGCAGCTTGGCCCAGGTCTACTACGAGCAGTACTTC
TRBJ2-7	TRBV7-2	-	-	CASSLANAPAYEQYF	TGTGCCAGCAGCTTAGCGAACGCCCCGGCCTACGAGCAGTACTTC
TRBJ2-1	TRBV25-1	-	TRBD2	CASSWGLDNERFF	TGTGCCAGCAGTTGGGGACTAGACAATGAGCGGTTCTTC
TRBJ2-7	TRBV5-1	-	TRBD2	CASSLSELAGAYEQYF	TGCGCCAGCAGCTTGTCTGAACTAGCGGGAGCCTACGAGCAGTACTTC
TRBJ1-2	TRBV7-8	-	-	CASSPGVGIAYGYTF	TGTGCCAGCAGCCCAGGGGTGGGGATCGCCTATGGCTACACCTTC
TRBJ2-7	TRBV20-1	many	-	CSARDLEGLGEQYF	TGCAGTGCTAGAGATCTTGAGGGGCTTGGGGAGCAGTACTTC
TRBJ1-5	TRBV24-1	few	-	CATKGDYSNQPQHF	TGTGCCACCAAGGGGGACTATAGCAATCAGCCCCAGCATTTT
TRBJ1-3	TRBV6-1	many	-	CASSEVGSGTIYF	TGTGCCAGCAGTGAAGTGGGGAGCGGCACCATATATTTT
TRBJ2-7	TRBV5-6	-	-	CASSFWAGTYEQYF	TGTGCCAGCAGCTTTTGGGCGGGAACCTACGAGCAGTACTTC
TRBJ2-5	TRBV10-3	-	-	CSIRDTGQETQYF	TGTTCCATCCGTGATACAGGGCAAGAGACCCAGTACTTC
TRBJ2-7	TRBV2	-	-	CASSAPEDSFTYEQYF	TGTGCCAGCAGTGCCCCGGAAGACAGTTTCACCTACGAGCAGTACTTC
TRBJ1-2	TRBV2	few	-	CASRPTVGGGYTF	TGTGCCAGCAGACCCACCGTAGGTGGAGGCTACACCTTC
TRBJ2-7	TRBV7-3	-	TRBD2	CASSLYPSGNYEQYF	TGTGCCAGCAGCTTATATCCTAGCGGAAACTACGAGCAGTACTTC
TRBJ1-1	TRBV6-4	-	-	CASSGEAGLEAFF	TGTGCCAGCAGTGGTGAGGCAGGATTGGAAGCTTTCTTT
TRBJ2-5	TRBV9	-	-	CASSRYRETQYF	TGTGCCAGCAGCCGTTATCGAGAGACCCAGTACTTC
TRBJ1-1	TRBV25-1	-	-	CASTPGASQNTKAFF	TGTGCCAGCACCCCAGGGGCCAGCCAGAACACTAAGGCTTTCTTT
TRBJ2-7	TRBV24-1	-	TRBD1	CATSALDRVISYEQYF	TGTGCCACCAGTGCCTTGGACAGGGTGATTTCCTACGAGCAGTACTTC
TRBJ2-5	TRBV9	once	TRBD2	CASSTGTSGGPETQYF	TGTGCCAGCAGCACAGGGACTAGCGGGGGGCCAGAGACCCAGTACTTC
TRBJ2-7	TRBV5-8	few	-	CASSLDLARGVYEQYF	TGTGCCAGCAGCTTGGATCTAGCGAGGGGGGTATACGAGCAGTACTTC
TRBJ1-1	TRBV25-1	many	-	CASSPTAFNTEAFF	TGTGCCAGCAGCCCGACAGCTTTTAACACTGAAGCTTTCTTT
TRBJ1-5	TRBV2	-	-	CASSEGWANQPQHF	TGTGCCAGCAGTGAGGGGTGGGCGAATCAGCCCCAGCATTTT